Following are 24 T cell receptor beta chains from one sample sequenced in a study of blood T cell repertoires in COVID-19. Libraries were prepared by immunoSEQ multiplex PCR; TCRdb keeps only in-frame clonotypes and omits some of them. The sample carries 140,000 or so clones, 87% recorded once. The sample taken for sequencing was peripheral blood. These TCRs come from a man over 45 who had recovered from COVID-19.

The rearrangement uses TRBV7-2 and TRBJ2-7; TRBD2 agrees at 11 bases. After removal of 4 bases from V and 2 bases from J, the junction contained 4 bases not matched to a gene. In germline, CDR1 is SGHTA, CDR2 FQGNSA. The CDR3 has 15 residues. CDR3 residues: CASSSLAGGAYEQYF. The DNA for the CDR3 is TGTGCCAGCAGCTCTCTAGCGGGGGGTGCCTACGAGCAGTACTTC.

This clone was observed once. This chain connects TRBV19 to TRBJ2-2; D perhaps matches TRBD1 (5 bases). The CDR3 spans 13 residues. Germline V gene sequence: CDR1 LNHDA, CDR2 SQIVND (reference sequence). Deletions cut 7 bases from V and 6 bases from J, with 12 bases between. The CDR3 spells CASTAGYAGELFF. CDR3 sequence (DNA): TGTGCCAGTACGGCAGGGTACGCCGGGGAGCTGTTTTTT.

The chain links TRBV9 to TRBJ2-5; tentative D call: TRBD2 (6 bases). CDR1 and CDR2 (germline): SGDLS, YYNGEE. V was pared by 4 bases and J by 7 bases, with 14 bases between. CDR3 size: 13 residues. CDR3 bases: TGTGCCAGCAGCTGGGAGGACGAGGCGACCCAGTACTTC. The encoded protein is CASSWEDEATQYF.

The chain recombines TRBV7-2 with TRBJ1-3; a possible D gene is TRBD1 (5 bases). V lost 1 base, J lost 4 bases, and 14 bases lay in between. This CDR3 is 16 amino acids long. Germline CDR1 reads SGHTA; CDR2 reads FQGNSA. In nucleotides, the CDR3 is TGTGCCAGCAGCTTAGGCCCCCTCGGGGGAGGAAACACCATATATTTT. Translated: CASSLGPLGGGNTIYF.

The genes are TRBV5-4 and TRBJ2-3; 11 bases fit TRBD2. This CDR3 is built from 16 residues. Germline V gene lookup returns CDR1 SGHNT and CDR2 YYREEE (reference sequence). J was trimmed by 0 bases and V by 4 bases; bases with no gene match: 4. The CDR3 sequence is CASSRGLAASTDTQYF. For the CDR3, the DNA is TGTGCCAGCAGCCGGGGACTAGCGGCTAGCACAGATACGCAGTATTTT.

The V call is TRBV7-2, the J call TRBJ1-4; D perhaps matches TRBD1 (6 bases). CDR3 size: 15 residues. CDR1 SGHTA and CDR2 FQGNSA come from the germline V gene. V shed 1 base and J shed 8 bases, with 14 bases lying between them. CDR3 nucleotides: TGTGCCAGCAGCTTAGAGGGGGGGGCGCAGGAAAAACTGTTTTTT. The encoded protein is CASSLEGGAQEKLFF.

CDR3 coding DNA: TGTGCCAGCAGCCTTACTACCGGGACTAGCGGGGTTAGCACAGATACGCAGTATTTT. This codes for CASSLTTGTSGVSTDTQYF. The genes are TRBV7-6 and TRBJ2-3; 13 positions match TRBD2. After removal of 5 bases from V and 0 bases from J, the junction contained 11 bases not matched to a gene. The CDR3 consists of 19 residues. Germline V CDR1 and CDR2: SGHVS, FNYEAQ.

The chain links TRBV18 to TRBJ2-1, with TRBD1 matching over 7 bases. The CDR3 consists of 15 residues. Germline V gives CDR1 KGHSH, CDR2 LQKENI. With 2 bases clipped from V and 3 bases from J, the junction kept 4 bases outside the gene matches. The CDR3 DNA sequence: TGTGCCAGCTCACCATCGGGACAGAACTACAATGAGCAGTTCTTC. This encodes CASSPSGQNYNEQFF. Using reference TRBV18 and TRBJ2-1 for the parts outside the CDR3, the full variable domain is NAGVMQNPRHLVRRRGQEARLRCSPMKGHSHVYWYRQLPEEGLKFMVYLQKENIIDESGMPKERFSAEFPKEGPSILRIQQVVRGDSAAYFCASSPSGQNYNEQFFGPGTRLTVL.

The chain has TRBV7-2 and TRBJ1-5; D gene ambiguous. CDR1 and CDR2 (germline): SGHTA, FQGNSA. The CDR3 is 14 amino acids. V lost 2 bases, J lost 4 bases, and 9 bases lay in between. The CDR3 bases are TGTGCCAGCAGCTTATCCGCGACAAATCAGCCCCAGCATTTT. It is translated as CASSLSATNQPQHF.

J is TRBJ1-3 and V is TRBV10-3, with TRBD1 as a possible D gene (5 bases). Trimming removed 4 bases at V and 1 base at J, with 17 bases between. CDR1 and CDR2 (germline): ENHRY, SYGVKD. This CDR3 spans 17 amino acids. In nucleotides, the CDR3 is TGTGCCATCAGTGCGTGGGAGGGGAGAGAGTCTGGAAACACCATATATTTT. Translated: CAISAWEGRESGNTIYF.

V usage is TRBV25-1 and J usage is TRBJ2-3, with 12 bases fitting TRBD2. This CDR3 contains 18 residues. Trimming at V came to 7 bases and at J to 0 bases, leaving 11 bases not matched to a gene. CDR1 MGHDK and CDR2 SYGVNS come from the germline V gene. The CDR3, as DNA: TGTGCCAGCACCCCGAGGGCTAGCGGGGGGGTTAGCACAGATACGCAGTATTTT. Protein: CASTPRASGGVSTDTQYF.

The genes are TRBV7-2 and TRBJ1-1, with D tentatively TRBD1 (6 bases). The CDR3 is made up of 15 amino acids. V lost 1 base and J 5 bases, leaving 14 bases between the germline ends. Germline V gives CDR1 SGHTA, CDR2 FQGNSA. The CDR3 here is CASSLDGGAQTEAFF. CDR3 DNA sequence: TGTGCCAGCAGCTTAGATGGGGGGGCGCAGACTGAAGCTTTCTTT.

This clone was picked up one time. The CDR3 reads CASSATPQGRNEKLFF. The DNA for the CDR3 is TGTGCCAGCAGCGCCACACCCCAGGGTCGGAATGAAAAACTGTTTTTT. V and J are TRBV9 and TRBJ1-4, with D perhaps TRBD1 (5 bases). This CDR3 spans 16 amino acids. Germline V gene data show CDR1 as SGDLS and CDR2 as YYNGEE. V lost 3 bases and J 5 bases, leaving 17 bases between the germline ends.

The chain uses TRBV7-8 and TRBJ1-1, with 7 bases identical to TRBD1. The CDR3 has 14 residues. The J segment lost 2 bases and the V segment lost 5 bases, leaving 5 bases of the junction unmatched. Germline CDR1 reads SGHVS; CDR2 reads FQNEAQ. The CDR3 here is CASSVGGRNTEAFF. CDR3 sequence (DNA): TGTGCCAGCAGCGTAGGGGGCCGAAACACTGAAGCTTTCTTT.

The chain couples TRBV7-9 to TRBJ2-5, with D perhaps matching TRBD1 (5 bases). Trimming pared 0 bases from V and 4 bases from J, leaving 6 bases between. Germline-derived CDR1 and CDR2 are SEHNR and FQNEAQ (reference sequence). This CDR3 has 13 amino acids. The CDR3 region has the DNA TGTGCCAGCAGCTTAGCGCAGGGAGAGACCCAGTACTTC. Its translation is CASSLAQGETQYF.

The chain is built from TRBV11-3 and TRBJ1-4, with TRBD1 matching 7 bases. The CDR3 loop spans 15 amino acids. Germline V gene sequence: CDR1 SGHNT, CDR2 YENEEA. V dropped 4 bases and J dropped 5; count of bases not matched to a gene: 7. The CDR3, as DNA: TGTGCCAGCAGCTCAGGGGGGACAGAGAATGAAAAACTGTTTTTT. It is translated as CASSSGGTENEKLFF. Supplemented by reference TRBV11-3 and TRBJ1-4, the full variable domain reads EAGVVQSPRYKIIEKKQPVAFWCNPISGHNTLYWYLQNLGQGPELLIRYENEEAVDDSQLPKDRFSAERLKGVDSTLKIQPAELGDSAVYLCASSSGGTENEKLFFGSGTQLSVL.

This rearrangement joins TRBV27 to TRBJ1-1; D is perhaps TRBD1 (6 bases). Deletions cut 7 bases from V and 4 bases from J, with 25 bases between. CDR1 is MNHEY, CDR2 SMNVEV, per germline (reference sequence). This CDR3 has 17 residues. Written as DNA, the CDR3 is TGTGCCAGCATTCCTGGGGGCGCCCAAGGGCTAATCACTGAAGCTTTCTTT. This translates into CASIPGGAQGLITEAFF.

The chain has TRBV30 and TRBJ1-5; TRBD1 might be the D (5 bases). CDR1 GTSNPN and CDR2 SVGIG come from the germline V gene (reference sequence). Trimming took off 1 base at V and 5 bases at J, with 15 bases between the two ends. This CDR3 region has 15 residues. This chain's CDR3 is CAWSGPAGGDQPQHF. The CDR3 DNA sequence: TGTGCCTGGAGTGGCCCCGCCGGGGGTGATCAGCCCCAGCATTTT.

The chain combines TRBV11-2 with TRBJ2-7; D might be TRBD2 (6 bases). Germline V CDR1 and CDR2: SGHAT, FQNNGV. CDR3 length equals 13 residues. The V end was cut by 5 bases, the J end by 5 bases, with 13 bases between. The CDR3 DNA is TGTGCCAGCAGCCGACAGTGGGGGGACGAGCAGTACTTC. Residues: CASSRQWGDEQYF.

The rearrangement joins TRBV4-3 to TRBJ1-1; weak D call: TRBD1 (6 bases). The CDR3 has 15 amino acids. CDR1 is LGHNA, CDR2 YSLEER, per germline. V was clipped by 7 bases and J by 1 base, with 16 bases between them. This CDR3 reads CASNPTGNGNTEAFF. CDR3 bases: TGCGCCAGCAACCCAACAGGGAACGGGAACACTGAAGCTTTCTTT.

In DNA form, the CDR3 reads TGTGCCAGTAGTATTTGGGGAGACTCACCCCTCCACTTT. It translates to CASSIWGDSPLHF. This chain joins TRBV19 and TRBJ1-6, with no clear D. The germline V gene has CDR1 LNHDA and CDR2 SQIVND (reference sequence). The length of the CDR3 is 13 residues. V lost 3 bases and J 10 bases, leaving 10 bases between the germline ends.

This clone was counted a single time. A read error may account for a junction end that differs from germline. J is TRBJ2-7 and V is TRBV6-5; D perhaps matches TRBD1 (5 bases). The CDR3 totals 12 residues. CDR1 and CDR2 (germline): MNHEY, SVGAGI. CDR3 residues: CASSLDNKRESF. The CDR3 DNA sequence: TGTGCCAGCAGCTTGGACAATAAGAGAGAGTCCTTC.

CDR3 sequence reads: CASRNPRVNTEAFF. DNA of the CDR3: TGTGCCAGCAGAAACCCCAGGGTGAACACTGAAGCTTTCTTT. The rearrangement links TRBV27 to TRBJ1-1; D is perhaps TRBD1 (5 bases). V dropped 6 bases and J dropped 0 bases, with 11 bases sitting between them. Germline loops: CDR1 MNHEY, CDR2 SMNVEV (reference sequence). The CDR3 spans 14 residues.

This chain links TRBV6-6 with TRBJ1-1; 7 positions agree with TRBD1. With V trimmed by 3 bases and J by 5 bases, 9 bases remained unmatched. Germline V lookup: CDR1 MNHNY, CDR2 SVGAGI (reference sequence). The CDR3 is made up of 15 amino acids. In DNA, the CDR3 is TGTGCCAGCAGTTATCGGGAAGGGGGCCAAACTGAAGCTTTCTTT. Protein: CASSYREGGQTEAFF.